This entry is about one T cell receptor (beta chain). Authors' data handling: For nucleated cells, counts were estimated from reference gene primer amplification. Clones were read by immunoSEQ multiplex PCR, and TCRdb kept only the in-frame ones, dropping some. The D gene and trimming were derived from the DNA, and the V and J assignments and clone size from that table. The sample consists of nearly 350,000 clones, about 88% of them appearing once. Patients from Seattle were sampled longitudinally, starting during active infection. The sample belongs to a study of blood T cell repertoires in COVID-19. Study context: COVID-19 samples, acute and convalescent, were from the United States, Italy and Spain. T cells, B-cell-depleted T cells, or PBMCs provided the cDNA or gDNA that served as material.

Germline V gene lookup returns CDR1 LGHDT and CDR2 YNNKEL (reference sequence). The CDR3 has 15 residues. V dropped 7 bases and J dropped 0 bases, with 12 bases sitting between them. The chain is built from TRBV3-1 (or the pseudogene TRBV3-2) and TRBJ1-4; D call uncertain. The receptor was derived from a woman in her sixties or seventies with COVID-19, enrolled during active disease. Sequenced sample: peripheral blood. CDR3 loop: CASKKHPATNEKLFF. DNA of the CDR3: TGTGCCAGCAAAAAACACCCTGCAACTAATGAAAAACTGTTTTTT.